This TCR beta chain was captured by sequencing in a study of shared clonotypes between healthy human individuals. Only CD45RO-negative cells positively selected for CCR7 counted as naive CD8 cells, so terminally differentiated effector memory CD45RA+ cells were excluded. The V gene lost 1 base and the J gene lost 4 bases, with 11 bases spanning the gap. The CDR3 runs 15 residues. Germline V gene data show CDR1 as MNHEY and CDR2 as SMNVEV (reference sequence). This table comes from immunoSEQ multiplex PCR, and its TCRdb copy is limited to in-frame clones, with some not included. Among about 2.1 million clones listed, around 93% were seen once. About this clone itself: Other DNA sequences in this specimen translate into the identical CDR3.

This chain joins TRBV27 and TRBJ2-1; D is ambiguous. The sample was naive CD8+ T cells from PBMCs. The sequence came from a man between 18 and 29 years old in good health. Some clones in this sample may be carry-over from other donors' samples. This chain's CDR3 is CASSLYGRSYNEQFF. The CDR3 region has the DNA TGTGCCAGCAGTTTATATGGCAGAAGTTACAATGAGCAGTTCTTC.